This entry is about one T cell receptor (beta chain). Its antigen is currently unknown. V was shortened by 7 bases and J by 3 bases, with 13 bases between the two germline ends. Germline assignment: CDR1 LNHDA and CDR2 SQIVND (reference sequence). This CDR3 spans 13 amino acids. The assay was immunoSEQ multiplex PCR, and TCRdb's table has in-frame clones only and misses some. Of about 68,000 clones in the sample, roughly 86% were seen once. This record comes from a study of OX40 agonist ivuxolimab in advanced cancers. Across the study: Head and neck, renal cell, melanoma or hepatocellular carcinoma were the cancers that dose-escalation patients had. A mean age of about 56 years, range roughly 23 to 85, was recorded, and 70% to 85% were male.

Study-wide results and limits: There was clonal expansion of CD4+ and CD8+ blood T cells by week 6 at 0.1 to 3.0 mg/kg.

This specimen was CD4+ or CD8+ T cells sorted from blood, taken in a trial of the OX40 agonist ivuxolimab. This TCR was sampled from an adult with an advanced solid tumor such as melanoma, head and neck, liver or kidney cancer. The chain employs TRBV19 and TRBJ2-7; D is unclear. The CDR3 DNA reads as TGTGCCAGTACCCCGCGAGGTCGCTACGAGCAGTACTTC. As protein: CASTPRGRYEQYF.